These 9 T cell receptor beta chains were sequenced from one sample in a study of T cells after posttransplantation cyclophosphamide. The data were produced by immunoSEQ multiplex PCR, yet TCRdb's version contains in-frame clones alone and is incomplete. Seen here are tens of thousands of clones, approximately 70% observed once, and the top ten hold over 0.65%. Sequences were obtained from memory CD4+ T cells sorted from PBMCs. The source is a woman aged 55-69 years in good health, CMV-negative, and a related stem cell transplant donor.

This clone has just one count. This chain joins TRBV4-3 and TRBJ1-1; no clear D. Germline CDR1 reads LGHNA; CDR2 reads YSLEER. This CDR3 is 15 amino acids long. Trimming removed 4 bases from V and 8 bases from J, with 20 bases in between. CDR3 nucleotide sequence: TGCGCCAGCAGCCCCCGCGCCCAAACGTTTTCCGAAGCTTTCTTT. Translation: CASSPRAQTFSEAFF.

This clone showed up just once. The chain employs TRBV5-1 and TRBJ1-1; TRBD1 aligns across 10 bases. The length of the CDR3 is 14 residues. Per germline, CDR1 SGHRS and CDR2 YFSETQ. The V gene end was trimmed by 3 bases and the J gene end by 11 bases; junction bases not matched to a gene: 10. CDR3 loop: CASSYGTGDPAAFF. CDR3 sequence (DNA): TGCGCCAGCAGCTACGGGACAGGGGATCCCGCCGCTTTCTTT.

The V call is TRBV30, the J call TRBJ2-7; TRBD2 matches 12 bases. Germline trimming cut 2 bases from V and 5 bases from J; bases unmatched to any gene: 7. This CDR3 contains 15 residues. Germline V lookup: CDR1 GTSNPN, CDR2 SVGIG (reference sequence). Here the CDR3 reads CAWSRMGLAGNEQYF. CDR3 nucleotides: TGTGCCTGGAGTCGCATGGGACTAGCGGGCAACGAGCAGTACTTC.

J is TRBJ2-3 and V is TRBV10-1, with TRBD1 identical over 11 bases. V lost 6 bases to trimming and J lost 6 bases; unmatched junction nucleotides: 8. CDR3 length equals 15 residues. CDR1 and CDR2 (germline): WNHNN, SYGVQD (reference sequence). CDR3 sequence reads: CASSQGQGALDTQYF. The DNA of the CDR3 is TGCGCCAGCAGCCAAGGACAGGGGGCGTTGGATACGCAGTATTTT.

The chain combines TRBV4-3 with TRBJ1-6; the match to TRBD1 covers 10 bases. The length of the CDR3 is 15 residues. The V segment lost 5 bases and the J segment 8 bases; nucleotides outside the gene matches: 6. CDR1 LGHNA and CDR2 YSLEER come from the germline V gene. The CDR3 sequence is CASSERDRGYSPLHF. CDR3 DNA sequence: TGCGCCAGCAGCGAAAGGGACAGGGGTTATTCACCCCTCCACTTT.

The CDR3 here is CASSISAGYEQYF. CDR3 nucleotide sequence: TGTGCCAGTAGTATTAGCGCGGGTTACGAGCAGTACTTC. The rearrangement links TRBV19 to TRBJ2-7; D may be TRBD2 (5 bases). From germline, CDR1 is LNHDA and CDR2 SQIVND (reference sequence). CDR3 size: 13 residues. V was pared by 3 bases and J by 4 bases, with 10 bases between. The full variable domain, its missing parts supplied by reference TRBV19 and TRBJ2-7, is DGGITQSPKYLFRKEGQNVTLSCEQNLNHDAMYWYRQDPGQGLRLIYYSQIVNDFQKGDIAEGYSVSREKKESFPLTVTSAQKNPTAFYLCASSISAGYEQYFGPGTRLTVT.

The chain links TRBV27 to TRBJ2-7; no clear D. This CDR3 is built from 13 residues. V dropped 6 bases and J dropped 0 bases, with 9 bases sitting between them. CDR1 is MNHEY and CDR2 is SMNVEV in the germline V gene (reference sequence). The CDR3 DNA sequence: TGTGCCAGCAGGTACGGTAACTCCTACGAGCAGTACTTC. It yields the protein CASRYGNSYEQYF.

J is TRBJ2-3 and V is TRBV6-5; 7 bases match TRBD2. The V segment lost 6 bases and the J segment 0 bases; nucleotides outside the gene matches: 3. In germline, CDR1 is MNHEY, CDR2 SVGAGI. This CDR3 contains 14 residues. CDR3 loop: CASRRGLSTDTQYF. The CDR3 nucleotides read TGTGCCAGCAGAAGGGGACTAAGCACAGATACGCAGTATTTT.

This chain joins TRBV4-2 and TRBJ2-7, with a tentative D call TRBD2 (5 bases). CDR1 is LGHNA, CDR2 YNFKEQ, per germline. CDR3 length: 13 amino acids. The V gene lost 5 bases and the J gene lost 4 bases, with 12 bases spanning the gap. This CDR3 reads CASSSHPGYEQYF. Here the CDR3 DNA reads TGTGCCAGCAGCTCCCACCCGGGGTACGAGCAGTACTTC.